This TCR beta chain was recovered during a study of blood T cell repertoires in COVID-19. In the study overall: Collection of acute and convalescent COVID-19 samples took place in the United States, Italy and Spain.

CDR1 is MNHEY, CDR2 SVGAGI, per germline. This CDR3 region has 14 residues. The ends lost 6 bases at V and 4 bases at J; junction bases unmatched: 7. Generated by immunoSEQ multiplex PCR, the TCRdb table keeps only in-frame clones and is missing some. The sample includes under 350,000 clones, roughly 90% seen only once; the top ten take approximately 4.2%. Sequences were obtained from peripheral blood. This receptor was obtained from a man in his forties with acute or convalescent COVID-19. This chain uses TRBV6-5 with TRBJ2-5; TRBD1 aligns across 8 bases. CDR3 residues: CASRPDRGGETQYF. Written as DNA, the CDR3 is TGTGCCAGCAGGCCCGACAGGGGAGGAGAGACCCAGTACTTC.